The T cell receptor beta chain under discussion was sequenced for a study of control samples from healthy donors and cancer patients. V was trimmed by 5 bases and J by 3 bases, leaving 20 bases between them. Germline assignment: CDR1 MDHEN and CDR2 SYDVKM. The CDR3 sequence is 17 residues long. Measured with immunoSEQ multiplex PCR; TCRdb has only the in-frame clones, and not every one. The table records roughly 400,000 clones, 80% to 95% of them present only once. This chain links TRBV28 with TRBJ1-5; D may be TRBD1 (5 bases). This receptor was obtained from a man aged 40-49 years with head and neck cancer. The sample comprised PBMCs. CDR3 DNA sequence: TGTGCCAGCAGTCCACCCCGTGTCGGGGGAGTCAATCAGCCCCAGCATTTT. This translates into CASSPPRVGGVNQPQHF.